These 23 T cell receptor beta chains originate from one sample sequenced in a study of T cell responses to AZD1222 COVID-19 vaccine (dated by TCRdb to about 2021). The library was generated by the immunoSEQ multiplex PCR assay. TCRdb limited this immuneACCESS table to in-frame rearrangements with V and J called. A share of clones is missing; checked studies link under half to unresolved V genes, and the rest is unexplained. A total of some 99,000 clones appear in this sample, about 88% of them only once. The ten largest clones capture around a sixth of the sample. Read against the paper, the sample's time point label means: baseline before first vaccination. The input for sequencing was peripheral blood, taken on day 0 of AZD1222 vaccination. These receptors originate from an adult in good health.

The chain uses TRBV6-5 and TRBJ1-2; the D gene is possibly TRBD1 (6 bases). The V gene lost 2 bases and the J gene lost 6 bases, with 13 bases spanning the gap. CDR1 MNHEY and CDR2 SVGAGI come from the germline V gene. The length of the CDR3 is 14 residues. The CDR3 sequence is CASSYVGGIDGYTF. CDR3 coding DNA: TGTGCCAGCAGTTACGTTGGGGGCATTGATGGCTACACCTTC.

The chain employs TRBV6-2 or TRBV6-3 and TRBJ2-7; TRBD2 matches at 8 bases. CDR1 is MNHEY, CDR2 SVGEGT, per germline. Trimming took 6 bases from V and 6 from J; bases not matched to a gene: 7. The CDR3 has 13 amino acids. CDR3 nucleotides: TGTGCCAGCAGCAGGGCCGCGGGAGGCGAGCAGTACTTC. Protein: CASSRAAGGEQYF.

The chain joins TRBV5-1 to TRBJ2-7; D is perhaps TRBD1 (6 bases). This CDR3 spans 14 amino acids. In germline, CDR1 is SGHRS, CDR2 YFSETQ. Trimming stripped 0 bases from V and 2 bases from J, with 9 bases between. DNA for the CDR3: TGCGCCAGCAGCTTGGGACAGGTCCCCTACGAGCAGTACTTC. Translated, it gives CASSLGQVPYEQYF.

The CDR3 DNA sequence: TGTGCCAGCATCCTGGCCGGGGGGCCTTCTCAGTTTGGCTACACCTTC. Translation gives CASILAGGPSQFGYTF. The chain links TRBV5-6 to TRBJ1-2; D possibly corresponds to TRBD1 (6 bases). Between the trimmed V and J ends, which lost 6 bases and 7 bases, there was a span of 25 bases. CDR3 length equals 16 residues. Germline CDR1 is SGHDT and CDR2 is YYEEEE.

The chain uses TRBV30 and TRBJ1-2, with 8 positions matching TRBD1. The V and J ends lost 2 bases and 9 bases, in that order; junction bases with no gene match: 8. Germline CDR1 reads GTSNPN; CDR2 reads SVGIG (reference sequence). The length of the CDR3 is 13 residues. CDR3 nucleotide sequence: TGTGCCTGGAGTCGGGGACAGGCCCAGAGCTACACCTTC. Amino acids: CAWSRGQAQSYTF.

The rearrangement uses TRBV6-5 and TRBJ1-4, with a tentative D call TRBD1 (5 bases). This CDR3 has 15 amino acids. Looked up from germline, CDR1 is MNHEY and CDR2 is SVGAGI. V gave up 6 bases and J gave up 3 bases, with 14 bases separating them. The CDR3 region is CASSPGLRANEKLFF. CDR3 bases: TGTGCCAGCAGCCCGGGACTTCGGGCTAATGAAAAACTGTTTTTT.

This clone was seen a single time. The chain employs TRBV6-5 and TRBJ2-1; TRBD1 matches 10 bases. This CDR3 has 15 amino acids. Trimming removed 2 bases from V and 3 bases from J; junction bases left unmatched: 1. Germline loops: CDR1 MNHEY, CDR2 SVGAGI. The CDR3 loop reads CASSYGTGVYNEQFF. Here the CDR3 DNA reads TGTGCCAGCAGTTACGGGACAGGGGTCTACAATGAGCAGTTCTTC.

The chain employs TRBV6-1 and TRBJ2-3; TRBD2 agrees at 9 bases. Trimming removed 0 bases from V and 4 bases from J; junction bases left unmatched: 11. The CDR3 loop spans 18 amino acids. Germline CDR1 MNHNS, CDR2 SASEGT. CDR3 protein: CASSEAGGAGGRADTQYF. The CDR3 coding sequence is TGTGCCAGCAGTGAAGCCGGCGGAGCGGGAGGTCGGGCAGATACGCAGTATTTT.

The chain has TRBV6-5 and TRBJ1-1; 9 nucleotides align to TRBD1. Trimming cost V 2 bases and J 1 base; bases outside gene matches: 5. Looked up from germline, CDR1 is MNHEY and CDR2 is SVGAGI. This CDR3 is 16 amino acids long. Written as DNA, the CDR3 is TGTGCCAGCAGTTACACTCCGACAGGGGGGAACACTGAAGCTTTCTTT. It specifies CASSYTPTGGNTEAFF.

The chain employs TRBV5-1 and TRBJ2-3; 12 nucleotides align to TRBD2. This CDR3 is 19 amino acids long. The V segment lost 0 bases and the J segment 2 bases; nucleotides outside the gene matches: 10. Germline V gene lookup returns CDR1 SGHRS and CDR2 YFSETQ. CDR3 loop: CASSLARASGGASTDTQYF. CDR3 nucleotide sequence: TGCGCCAGCAGCTTGGCCAGGGCTAGCGGGGGGGCCTCCACAGATACGCAGTATTTT.

The chain has TRBV7-9 and TRBJ2-7; no clear D. This CDR3 region has 13 residues. Trimming pared 1 base from V and 6 bases from J, leaving 10 bases between. Per the germline V gene, CDR1 is SEHNR and CDR2 is FQNEAQ (reference sequence). The CDR3 nucleotides read TGTGCCAGCAGCTTAGGCGACTCGGCCGAGCAGTACTTC. Translated, it gives CASSLGDSAEQYF.

In its sample, this clone was seen a few times. V gene TRBV19 combines with J gene TRBJ2-2, with no clear D. This CDR3 has 16 residues. The V end lost 3 bases, the J end lost 1 base, and 12 bases lay between the germline ends. CDR1 and CDR2 from the germline V gene are LNHDA and SQIVND (reference sequence). Here the CDR3 DNA reads TGTGCCAGTAGTATTAAGGGCTTCGGGAACACCGGGGAGCTGTTTTTT. It translates to CASSIKGFGNTGELFF. The entire variable domain, with the rest obtained from reference TRBV19 and TRBJ2-2, is as follows: DGGITQSPKYLFRKEGQNVTLSCEQNLNHDAMYWYRQDPGQGLRLIYYSQIVNDFQKGDIAEGYSVSREKKESFPLTVTSAQKNPTAFYLCASSIKGFGNTGELFFGEGSRLTVL.

The V gene is TRBV19, the J gene TRBJ1-3, with D unclear. Trimming took 5 bases from V and 0 from J, leaving 26 bases between them. Germline V gene sequence: CDR1 LNHDA, CDR2 SQIVND (reference sequence). CDR3 length: 20 residues. The CDR3 reads CASSHRFLALGSVSGNTIYF. Written as DNA, the CDR3 is TGTGCCAGTAGTCACCGTTTCTTGGCTTTAGGCAGCGTCTCTGGAAACACCATATATTTT.

The CDR3 nucleotides are TGTGCCAGCAGTTTAACCAGGCCCGGGGAGCTGTTTTTT. Its translation: CASSLTRPGELFF. The chain couples TRBV12-3 or TRBV12-4 to TRBJ2-2; D is unresolved. This CDR3 contains 13 residues. Trimming left V 2 bases short and J 6 bases short, with 7 bases between.

V gene TRBV19 combines with J gene TRBJ1-5, with TRBD1 identical over 9 bases. V was pared by 5 bases and J by 4 bases, with 12 bases of the junction left unmatched. Germline loops: CDR1 LNHDA, CDR2 SQIVND (reference sequence). The CDR3 extends over 17 amino acids. This CDR3 reads CASSPGTGRRGNQPQHF. The CDR3 nucleotides read TGTGCCAGTAGTCCTGGGACAGGGAGACGGGGAAATCAGCCCCAGCATTTT.

The chain links TRBV11-2 to TRBJ1-2; tentatively, D is TRBD1 (6 bases). Germline V lookup: CDR1 SGHAT, CDR2 FQNNGV. The V end was cut by 4 bases, the J end by 8 bases, with 20 bases between. The CDR3 is 15 residues long. The CDR3: CASSSAIIGGQGYTF. DNA for the CDR3: TGTGCCAGCAGCTCAGCTATTATCGGGGGGCAAGGCTACACCTTC.

The CDR3 bases are TGTGCCAGCAGTTCCCCGGGACAGGGAGACTATGGCTACACCTTC. It specifies CASSSPGQGDYGYTF. V usage is TRBV6-6 and J usage is TRBJ1-2, with TRBD1 identical over 9 bases. J was trimmed by 3 bases and V by 4 bases; bases with no gene match: 6. This CDR3 contains 15 residues. The germline V gene encodes CDR1 MNHNY and CDR2 SVGAGI (reference sequence).

J is TRBJ2-7 and V is TRBV12-3 or TRBV12-4; 8 bases are a match to TRBD2. V was pared by 6 bases and J by 7 bases, with 8 bases of the junction left unmatched. CDR3 size: 13 residues. The CDR3, as DNA: TGTGCCAGCAGCGTATTGGCGGGAGGAGAGCAGTACGTC. Translating gives CASSVLAGGEQYV.

The chain links TRBV28 to TRBJ1-1; 11 bases are shared with TRBD1. The CDR3 extends over 19 amino acids. Germline V gene data show CDR1 as MDHEN and CDR2 as SYDVKM. Germline trimming cut 1 base from V and 1 base from J; bases unmatched to any gene: 11. The CDR3 region is CASSLSLGGTGGSNTEAFF. The DNA of the CDR3 is TGTGCCAGCAGTTTATCTTTGGGGGGGACAGGGGGATCGAACACTGAAGCTTTCTTT.

V is TRBV4-3 and J is TRBJ2-3; 13 bases map to TRBD2. Germline V gives CDR1 LGHNA, CDR2 YSLEER. V lost 4 bases to trimming and J lost 0 bases; unmatched junction nucleotides: 10. The CDR3 runs 19 residues. CDR3 residues: CASSLGLAGPRGSTDTQYF. In nucleotides, the CDR3 is TGCGCCAGCAGCCTGGGACTAGCGGGGCCCCGGGGTAGCACAGATACGCAGTATTTT.

V and J are TRBV9 and TRBJ2-2, with a possible D match to TRBD1 (6 bases). Germline V gives CDR1 SGDLS, CDR2 YYNGEE. This CDR3 is 16 amino acids long. With 4 bases removed from V and 6 bases from J, the gap between germline ends came to 19 bases. CDR3 in DNA: TGTGCCAGCAGCCCAGGTGGCAGGGGCATTGCCGGGGAGCTGTTTTTT. Its protein product is CASSPGGRGIAGELFF.

This sequence joins TRBV5-6 and TRBJ1-1, with 8 bases identical to TRBD1. V lost 7 bases, J lost 7 bases, and 3 bases stayed unmatched. Germline V gene lookup returns CDR1 SGHDT and CDR2 YYEEEE. This CDR3 is built from 11 residues. The CDR3 nucleotides are TGTGCCAGCGACGGACAGGGTGAAGCTTTCTTT. The encoded protein is CASDGQGEAFF.

The genes are TRBV19 and TRBJ2-2; no firm D call. Trimming shortened V by 7 bases and J by 3 bases, and 12 bases separated the two germline ends. Germline V gene lookup returns CDR1 LNHDA and CDR2 SQIVND (reference sequence). The CDR3 runs 14 residues. DNA of the CDR3: TGTGCCAGTAAGGACCTAAAGGACACCGGGGAGCTGTTTTTT. Translated, it gives CASKDLKDTGELFF.